These 29 T cell receptor beta chains were all obtained from the same sample, sequenced in a study of CD8 T cells in Susac syndrome. When the RNA was reverse transcribed, random hexamers were used with an input of roughly 0.5 to 1 ug. TCRdb analysed the immunoSEQ multiplex PCR reads with MiXCR anew, one entry per CDR3 protein. The sample includes approximately 180,000 distinct CDR3 sequences, about 94% of them seen just once. Source material: CD4+ T cells from PBMCs. The receptors stem from a human donor with multiple sclerosis.

This sequence joins TRBV5-6 and TRBJ1-2; D gene unclear. Trimming removed 4 bases at V and 5 bases at J, with 9 bases between. The length of the CDR3 is 12 residues. Germline CDR1 and CDR2: SGHDT and YYEEEE. For the CDR3, the DNA is TGTGCCAGCAGCCGGCAACCTTATGGCTACACCTTC. Its protein product is CASSRQPYGYTF.

The chain has TRBV6-4 and TRBJ2-7; D not resolved. The CDR3 contains 13 residues. Trimming took off 6 bases at V and 5 bases at J, with 14 bases between the two ends. Germline CDR1 is MRHNA and CDR2 is SNTAGT. The CDR3 spells CASRDGWSHEQYF. The DNA for the CDR3 is TGTGCCAGCAGAGATGGTTGGTCCCACGAGCAGTACTTC.

V is TRBV5-4 and J is TRBJ2-3; possible D gene TRBD2, 7 bases. With 0 bases removed from V and 4 bases from J, the gap between germline ends came to 12 bases. The CDR3 extends over 15 amino acids. Looked up from germline, CDR1 is SGHNT and CDR2 is YYREEE (reference sequence). The CDR3 sequence: CASSLDGGPSDTQYF. The CDR3 DNA reads as TGTGCCAGCAGCTTGGACGGGGGGCCTTCAGATACGCAGTATTTT.

The rearrangement uses TRBV3-1 and TRBJ2-1; perhaps TRBD1 as D (6 bases). V was clipped by 2 bases and J by 8 bases, with 13 bases between them. Germline V gene data show CDR1 as LGHDT and CDR2 as YNNKEL (reference sequence). The CDR3 is made up of 14 amino acids. The CDR3 coding sequence is TGTGCCAGCAGCCAAAACCTTGGGGGCGATGAGCAGTTCTTC. Its translation is CASSQNLGGDEQFF.

This chain connects TRBV5-6 to TRBJ2-2; 10 nucleotides match TRBD1. Germline trimming cut 0 bases from V and 8 bases from J; bases unmatched to any gene: 7. The CDR3 runs to 16 residues. Germline CDR1 and CDR2: SGHDT and YYEEEE. The CDR3 loop is CASSLGDRGTEGELFF. The DNA for the CDR3 is TGTGCCAGCAGCTTGGGGGACAGGGGAACGGAGGGGGAGCTGTTTTTT.

This chain joins TRBV2 and TRBJ2-5; D ambiguous. The CDR3 extends over 12 amino acids. CDR1 SNHLY and CDR2 FYNNEI come from the germline V gene. V lost 8 bases and J lost 1, with 8 bases in between. The CDR3: CASGNLQETQYF. The CDR3 nucleotides read TGTGCCAGCGGGAATCTCCAAGAGACCCAGTACTTC.

The rearrangement joins TRBV7-2 to TRBJ1-6; a weak D match, TRBD1 (6 bases). Trimming removed 5 bases at V and 7 bases at J, with 6 bases between. Germline-derived CDR1 and CDR2 are SGHTA and FQGNSA. The CDR3 consists of 12 residues. CDR3 protein: CASSTGNSPLHF. The CDR3 bases are TGTGCCAGCAGCACAGGGAATTCACCCCTCCACTTT.

This clonotype was seen just once. The chain is built from TRBV29-1 and TRBJ1-2; D might be TRBD1 (6 bases). V lost 8 bases to trimming and J lost 7 bases, with 17 bases between them. Per germline, CDR1 SQVTM and CDR2 ANQGSEA. The CDR3 length is 12 residues. The CDR3 sequence is CSFVVGAGGYTF. CDR3 DNA: TGCAGCTTCGTCGTGGGGGCTGGTGGCTACACCTTC.

The V call is TRBV5-1, the J call TRBJ1-4, with D unclear. Germline CDR1 reads SGHRS; CDR2 reads YFSETQ. V lost 1 base and J 0 bases, leaving 13 bases between the germline ends. The CDR3 has 17 amino acids. The CDR3 DNA reads TGCGCCAGCAGCTTGTTTTCCCAATCAGCAACTAATGAAAAACTGTTTTTT. This gives the protein CASSLFSQSATNEKLFF.

This chain links TRBV11-1 with TRBJ2-1; 8 bases are a match to TRBD2. There are 20 residues in the CDR3. With 1 base clipped from V and 0 bases from J, the junction kept 14 bases outside the gene matches. The germline gives CDR1 SGHAT, CDR2 FQDESV (reference sequence). CDR3 in DNA: TGTGCCAGCAGCTTAGTTCTCGGTAGCGGGGTATTGAGCTCCTACAATGAGCAGTTCTTC. It specifies CASSLVLGSGVLSSYNEQFF.

The chain carries TRBV11-1 and TRBJ1-1; D might be TRBD1 (5 bases). The CDR3 has 15 amino acids. Per germline, CDR1 SGHAT and CDR2 FQDESV (reference sequence). V lost 5 bases and J 3 bases, leaving 16 bases between the germline ends. The CDR3 DNA reads TGTGCCAGCAGCCGGGGCGTGGGAGACCACACTGAAGCTTTCTTT. Translation: CASSRGVGDHTEAFF.

The V and J genes are TRBV29-1 and TRBJ1-1, with 7 bases fitting TRBD1. Germline V gives CDR1 SQVTM, CDR2 ANQGSEA. This CDR3 spans 13 amino acids. V shed 7 bases, J shed 0 bases, and the junction held 5 bases outside the gene matches. In DNA form, the CDR3 reads TGCAGCGCCCTGGGACAGATGAACACTGAAGCTTTCTTT. It yields the protein CSALGQMNTEAFF.

The chain links TRBV15 to TRBJ2-1, with 10 positions matching TRBD1. From germline, CDR1 is LNHNV and CDR2 YYDKDF (reference sequence). V lost 7 bases, J lost 5 bases, and 2 bases stayed unmatched. CDR3 length: 13 residues. The CDR3 DNA is TGTGCCACCACTGGACAGGGGGACAATGAGCAGTTCTTC. This gives the protein CATTGQGDNEQFF.

The rearrangement links TRBV11-2 to TRBJ1-5; maybe TRBD1 (5 bases). V was trimmed by 2 bases and J by 2 bases, leaving 10 bases between them. This CDR3 contains 15 residues. Looked up from germline, CDR1 is SGHAT and CDR2 is FQNNGV. The CDR3 nucleotides are TGTGCCAGCAGCTTATCCGGGGGGGGCAATCAGCCCCAGCATTTT. Its translation: CASSLSGGGNQPQHF.

The genes are TRBV9 and TRBJ2-7; no clear D gene. CDR1 is SGDLS, CDR2 YYNGEE, per germline. The CDR3 sequence is 14 residues long. V was trimmed by 0 bases and J by 0 bases, leaving 7 bases between them. The CDR3 DNA reads as TGTGCCAGCAGCGTAGATATCAGCTCCTACGAGCAGTACTTC. It codes for CASSVDISSYEQYF.

The chain recombines TRBV14 with TRBJ2-2; no clear D. V was shortened by 0 bases and J by 0 bases, with 11 bases between the two germline ends. Per the germline V gene, CDR1 is SGHDN and CDR2 is FVKESK. The CDR3 extends over 17 amino acids. The CDR3 spells CASSQDYGVSNTGELFF. CDR3 nucleotide sequence: TGTGCCAGCAGCCAAGATTATGGCGTATCGAACACCGGGGAGCTGTTTTTT.

The J gene is TRBJ1-2, the V gene TRBV9, with D possibly being TRBD1 (6 bases). The germline CDR1 and CDR2 sequences are SGDLS and YYNGEE. CDR3 length: 14 residues. V lost 4 bases, J lost 2 bases, and 12 bases lay in between. CDR3 bases: TGTGCCAGCAGCCTACTTACAGGGAACTATGGCTACACCTTC. Protein sequence: CASSLLTGNYGYTF.

The rearrangement joins TRBV29-1 to TRBJ1-2; tentative D call: TRBD1 (6 bases). This CDR3 has 13 amino acids. V lost 4 bases to trimming and J lost 5 bases, with 14 bases between them. Per the germline V gene, CDR1 is SQVTM and CDR2 is ANQGSEA. DNA of the CDR3: TGCAGCGTTGCCCCCGCACAGGGTTATGGCTACACCTTC. Protein product: CSVAPAQGYGYTF.

This sequence joins TRBV24-1 and TRBJ1-5, with D unclear. The germline V gene has CDR1 KGHDR and CDR2 SFDVKD. Between the trimmed V and J ends, which lost 4 bases and 7 bases, there was a span of 10 bases. There are 13 residues in the CDR3. This CDR3 is CATSDQDGQPQHF. In nucleotides, the CDR3 is TGTGCCACCAGTGACCAGGACGGGCAGCCCCAGCATTTT.

The J gene is TRBJ2-7, the V gene TRBV30; possible D gene TRBD1, 6 bases. The germline V gene encodes CDR1 GTSNPN and CDR2 SVGIG (reference sequence). The ends were cut back, 3 bases at V and 6 bases at J, with 15 bases in the middle. This CDR3 has 13 residues. The CDR3 nucleotides are TGTGCCTGGAGCTCAGGGGTTTTCGGCGAGCAGTACTTC. Protein: CAWSSGVFGEQYF.

The chain employs TRBV5-1 and TRBJ2-7; the match to TRBD1 covers 9 bases. This CDR3 comprises 14 residues. After removal of 2 bases from V and 6 bases from J, the junction contained 6 bases not matched to a gene. Germline lookup yields CDR1 SGHRS and CDR2 YFSETQ. The CDR3 sequence: CASSFATGGVEQYF. The CDR3 coding sequence is TGCGCCAGCAGCTTCGCAACAGGGGGCGTCGAGCAGTACTTC.

The chain carries TRBV29-1 and TRBJ1-2, with D possibly matching TRBD1 (5 bases). In germline, CDR1 is SQVTM, CDR2 ANQGSEA. V shed 7 bases and J shed 3 bases, with 18 bases lying between them. The CDR3 is 14 amino acids. The CDR3 sequence is CSAVGRGRDYGYTF. CDR3 coding DNA: TGCAGCGCCGTAGGTCGGGGCAGAGACTATGGCTACACCTTC.

The chain joins TRBV20-1 to TRBJ1-2; D call uncertain. Germline values: CDR1 DFQATT, CDR2 SNEGSKA (reference sequence). CDR3 length: 12 residues. V was clipped by 3 bases and J by 3 bases, with 8 bases between them. The CDR3 sequence: CSARYPDYGYTF. CDR3 coding DNA: TGCAGTGCTAGGTATCCGGACTATGGCTACACCTTC.

The chain links TRBV29-1 to TRBJ2-7; either TRBD1 or TRBD2 may supply D (5 bases each). The CDR3 runs 13 residues. V lost 6 bases, J lost 3 bases, and 15 bases lay in between. Germline values: CDR1 SQVTM, CDR2 ANQGSEA. CDR3 coding DNA: TGCAGCGTATCCGGGACGGACCACTACGAGCAGTACTTC. Its translation is CSVSGTDHYEQYF.

The genes are TRBV29-1 and TRBJ2-7, with 8 bases matching TRBD2. V was pared by 5 bases and J by 2 bases, with 5 bases of the junction left unmatched. CDR1 is SQVTM and CDR2 is ANQGSEA in the germline V gene. There are 13 residues in the CDR3. The CDR3 coding sequence is TGCAGCGTTCGGGCGCGGGGGGCCTACGAGCAGTACTTC. It codes for CSVRARGAYEQYF.

The genes are TRBV20-1 and TRBJ2-3; 8 bases fit TRBD2. The CDR3 consists of 14 residues. The ends lost 1 base at V and 4 bases at J; junction bases unmatched: 4. Germline V gene sequence: CDR1 DFQATT, CDR2 SNEGSKA (reference sequence). The CDR3 here is CSARARGGSDTQYF. In DNA, the CDR3 is TGCAGTGCTAGAGCCCGGGGGGGGTCAGATACGCAGTATTTT.

V usage is TRBV19 and J usage is TRBJ1-2; TRBD1 matches 7 bases. V lost 3 bases and J lost 8; bases outside the gene matches: 3. The CDR3 consists of 12 residues. CDR1 is LNHDA, CDR2 SQIVND, per germline (reference sequence). This chain's CDR3 is CASSIRGDGYTF. The CDR3, as DNA: TGTGCCAGTAGTATCAGGGGGGACGGCTACACCTTC.

The gene calls are TRBV15 and TRBJ2-7; D ambiguous. This CDR3 contains 15 residues. Trimming pared 0 bases from V and 5 bases from J, leaving 14 bases between. Germline V gene sequence: CDR1 LNHNV, CDR2 YYDKDF (reference sequence). CDR3 nucleotides: TGTGCCACCAGCAGAGATCCCCAAAGTAGACACGAGCAGTACTTC. Amino acids: CATSRDPQSRHEQYF.

This chain connects TRBV3-1 to TRBJ2-7, with D maybe TRBD1 (6 bases). V lost 4 bases and J 6 bases, leaving 19 bases between the germline ends. Germline V gene lookup returns CDR1 LGHDT and CDR2 YNNKEL (reference sequence). The CDR3 sequence is 15 residues long. The CDR3 coding sequence is TGTGCCAGCAGCCGCCTAACAGGGTTGGTCTCCGAGCAGTACTTC. Amino acids: CASSRLTGLVSEQYF.